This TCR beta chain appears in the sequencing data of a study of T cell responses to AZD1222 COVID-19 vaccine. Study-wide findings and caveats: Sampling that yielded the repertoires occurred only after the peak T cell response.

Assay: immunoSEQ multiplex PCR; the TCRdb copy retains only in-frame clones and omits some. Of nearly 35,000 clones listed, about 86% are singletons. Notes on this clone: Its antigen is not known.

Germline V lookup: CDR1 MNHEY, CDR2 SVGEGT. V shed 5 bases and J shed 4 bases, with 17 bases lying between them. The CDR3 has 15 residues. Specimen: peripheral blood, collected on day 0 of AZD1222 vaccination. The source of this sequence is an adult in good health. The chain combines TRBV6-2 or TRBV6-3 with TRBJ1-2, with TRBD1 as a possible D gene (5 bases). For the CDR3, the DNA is TGTGCCAGCAGTCTCTCTGGGGCTGGAGGCTATGGCTACACCTTC. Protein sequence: CASSLSGAGGYGYTF.